A single count supports the clone carrying this T cell receptor beta chain. This sample was taken from a study of shared clonotypes between healthy human individuals. Trimming removed 6 bases from V and 4 bases from J, with 12 bases in between. The V gene's germline CDR1 is MNHNS and CDR2 SASEGT. CDR3 length: 13 amino acids. Assay used: immunoSEQ multiplex PCR; TCRdb lists only in-frame clones, some missing. The table records more than 2,000,000 clones, about 92% of them present only once. The material sequenced was naive CD4+ T cells from PBMCs. Subset denoted: CD45RA+ positively selected. The TCR was taken from a man aged 18 to 30 in good health. Some clones in this sample may be carry-over from other donors' samples. The chain links TRBV6-1 to TRBJ1-2; TRBD1 might be the D (5 bases). The CDR3 sequence is CASRLQGPYGYTF. Written as DNA, the CDR3 is TGTGCCAGCAGGCTCCAGGGACCCTATGGCTACACCTTC.